This T cell receptor beta chain is from a study of OX40 agonist ivuxolimab in advanced cancers. About the study: With ivuxolimab, an agonistic anti-OX40 (CD134) antibody, patients were treated.

The repertoire was sequenced with immunoSEQ multiplex PCR; TCRdb's copy has only in-frame clones and lacks some. The profile shows about 20,000 clones, 75% to 85% of them singletons. For this clone: The target antigen is unknown.

The CDR3 covers 14 residues. Germline V gene lookup returns CDR1 MNHEY and CDR2 SVGAGI. V was clipped by 6 bases and J by 0 bases; unmatched bases: 2. Findings and caveats of the study: Partial responders dosed at 0.1-3.0 mg/kg displayed clonal expansion ranking among the lowest. CD8+ T cells showed, on average, more clonal expansion than CD4+ cells.

The sequence came from an adult with an advanced solid tumor such as melanoma, head and neck, liver or kidney cancer. The material sequenced was CD4+ or CD8+ T cells sorted from blood, taken in a trial of the OX40 agonist ivuxolimab. V gene TRBV6-5 combines with J gene TRBJ1-3; 7 bases align to TRBD1. The CDR3 sequence: CASRGQLSGNTIYF. Here the CDR3 DNA reads TGTGCCAGCAGGGGACAGCTCTCTGGAAACACCATATATTTT.